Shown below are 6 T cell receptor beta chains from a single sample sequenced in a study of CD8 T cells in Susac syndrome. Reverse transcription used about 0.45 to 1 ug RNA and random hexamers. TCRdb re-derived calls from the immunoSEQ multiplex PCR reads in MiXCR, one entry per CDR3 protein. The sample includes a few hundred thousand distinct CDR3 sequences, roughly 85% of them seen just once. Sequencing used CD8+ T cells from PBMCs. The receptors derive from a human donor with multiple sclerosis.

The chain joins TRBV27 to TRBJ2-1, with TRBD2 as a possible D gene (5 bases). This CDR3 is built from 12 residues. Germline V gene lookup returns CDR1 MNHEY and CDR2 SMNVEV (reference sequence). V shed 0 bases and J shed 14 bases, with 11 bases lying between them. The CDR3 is CASSLSASREFF. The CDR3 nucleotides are TGTGCCAGCAGTTTATCCGCTAGCCGAGAGTTCTTC.

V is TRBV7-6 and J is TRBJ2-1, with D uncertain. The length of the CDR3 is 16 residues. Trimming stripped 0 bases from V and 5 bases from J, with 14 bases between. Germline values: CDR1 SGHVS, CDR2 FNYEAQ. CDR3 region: CASSLAEESSNNEQFF. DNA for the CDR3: TGTGCCAGCAGCTTAGCGGAAGAATCCTCGAACAATGAGCAGTTCTTC.

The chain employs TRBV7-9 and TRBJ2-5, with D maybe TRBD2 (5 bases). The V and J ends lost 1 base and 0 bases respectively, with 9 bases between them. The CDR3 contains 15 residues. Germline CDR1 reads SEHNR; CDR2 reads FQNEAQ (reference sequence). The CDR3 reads CASSLDSGNQETQYF. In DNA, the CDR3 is TGTGCCAGCAGCTTAGATTCCGGGAACCAAGAGACCCAGTACTTC. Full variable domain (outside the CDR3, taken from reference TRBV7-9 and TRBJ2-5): DTGVSQNPRHKITKRGQNVTFRCDPISEHNRLYWYRQTLGQGPEFLTYFQNEAQLEKSRLLSDRFSAERPKGSFSTLEIQRTEQGDSAMYLCASSLDSGNQETQYFGPGTRLLVL.

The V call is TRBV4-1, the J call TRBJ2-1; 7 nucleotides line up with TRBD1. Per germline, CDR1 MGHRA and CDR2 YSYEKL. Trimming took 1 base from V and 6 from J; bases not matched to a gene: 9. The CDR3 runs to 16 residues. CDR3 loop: CASSQGYGHRGNEQFF. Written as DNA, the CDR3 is TGCGCCAGCAGCCAAGGGTATGGACACAGGGGCAATGAGCAGTTCTTC.

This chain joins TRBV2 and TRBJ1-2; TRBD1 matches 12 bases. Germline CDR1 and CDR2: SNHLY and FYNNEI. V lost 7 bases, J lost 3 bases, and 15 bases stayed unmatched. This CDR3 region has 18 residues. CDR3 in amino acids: CASTSLGTGGEGDYGYTF. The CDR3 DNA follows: TGTGCCAGCACCTCCCTGGGGACAGGGGGCGAAGGAGACTATGGCTACACCTTC.

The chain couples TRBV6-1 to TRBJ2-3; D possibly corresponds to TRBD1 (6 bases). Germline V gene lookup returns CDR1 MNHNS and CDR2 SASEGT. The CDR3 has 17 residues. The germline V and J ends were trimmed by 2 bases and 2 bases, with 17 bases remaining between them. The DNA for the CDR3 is TGTGCCAGCAGTGAACCTCAGGTGGACAGCTTCACAGATACGCAGTATTTT. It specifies CASSEPQVDSFTDTQYF.